Presented here are 28 T cell receptor beta chains from one specimen sequenced in a study of blood T cell repertoires in COVID-19. Sequencing was performed with immunoSEQ multiplex PCR; in TCRdb, only in-frame clones are kept and a portion is missing. This table holds about 250,000 clones, 80% to 90% found once. The sample taken for sequencing was peripheral blood. The receptors were sampled from a woman in her 40s who had recovered from COVID-19.

The chain has TRBV25-1 and TRBJ2-3; D possibly corresponds to TRBD1 (6 bases). This CDR3 is 15 amino acids long. Germline CDR1 reads MGHDK; CDR2 reads SYGVNS. V gave up 2 bases and J gave up 3 bases, with 12 bases separating them. The CDR3 is CASSEGWGRTDTQYF. DNA of the CDR3: TGTGCCAGCAGTGAAGGTTGGGGGCGAACAGATACGCAGTATTTT.

The chain joins TRBV5-8 to TRBJ2-5; TRBD1 aligns across 8 bases. Per the germline V gene, CDR1 is SGHTS and CDR2 is YDEGEE. The CDR3 runs 16 residues. V shed 0 bases and J 0 bases; nucleotides not matched to a gene: 4. The CDR3 is CASSLGQGAHQETQYF. CDR3 coding DNA: TGTGCCAGCAGCTTGGGGCAGGGGGCGCACCAAGAGACCCAGTACTTC.

The rearrangement links TRBV7-9 to TRBJ2-3; perhaps TRBD1 as D (5 bases). The germline CDR1 and CDR2 sequences are SEHNR and FQNEAQ (reference sequence). The CDR3 length is 16 residues. Trimming left V 1 base short and J 3 bases short, with 14 bases between. In nucleotides, the CDR3 is TGTGCCAGCAGCTTAGGTCAGGCAGGGATAACAGATACGCAGTATTTT. This translates into CASSLGQAGITDTQYF.

J is TRBJ2-3 and V is TRBV7-6; possible D gene TRBD1, 5 bases. V was clipped by 6 bases and J by 3 bases, with 7 bases between them. The CDR3 loop spans 12 amino acids. Germline CDR1 is SGHVS and CDR2 is FNYEAQ. For the CDR3, the DNA is TGTGCCAGCAGTAGGGGTACAGATACGCAGTATTTT. This gives the protein CASSRGTDTQYF.

The chain couples TRBV30 to TRBJ2-7, with 8 nucleotides matching TRBD1. CDR1 and CDR2 from the germline V gene are GTSNPN and SVGIG (reference sequence). V lost 3 bases, J lost 7 bases, and 5 bases stayed unmatched. The CDR3 consists of 12 residues. CDR3 residues: CAWSQGAREQYV. The CDR3 DNA follows: TGTGCCTGGAGCCAGGGGGCGAGGGAGCAGTACGTC.

This clone was detected once. The chain carries TRBV5-1 and TRBJ2-5; tentative D call: TRBD2 (7 bases). Trimming took 4 bases from V and 1 from J, leaving 14 bases between them. The CDR3 loop spans 15 amino acids. Germline V gene sequence: CDR1 SGHRS, CDR2 YFSETQ. The CDR3 protein is CASSTTAGAQETQYF. The CDR3 region has the DNA TGCGCCAGCAGCACCACTGCGGGGGCCCAAGAGACCCAGTACTTC.

The chain employs TRBV5-1 and TRBJ1-1; 8 bases are a match to TRBD1. The ends lost 0 bases at V and 6 bases at J; junction bases unmatched: 7. The CDR3 sequence is 15 residues long. Germline loops: CDR1 SGHRS, CDR2 YFSETQ. CDR3 sequence (DNA): TGCGCCAGCAGCTTGGTTTCAGGGGGCGAGGCTGAAGCTTTCTTT. Translated: CASSLVSGGEAEAFF.

The chain recombines TRBV18 with TRBJ2-1; tentative D call: TRBD2 (7 bases). Trimming took 0 bases from V and 7 from J, leaving 19 bases between them. The germline gives CDR1 KGHSH, CDR2 LQKENI. The CDR3 is 17 amino acids. CDR3 protein: CASSPPTRGGSRNEQFF. DNA for the CDR3: TGTGCCAGCTCACCACCAACCAGGGGCGGGAGTCGGAATGAGCAGTTCTTC.

A few counts support this clone. The V gene is TRBV7-9, the J gene TRBJ2-1, with D unresolved. Trimming took 8 bases from V and 4 from J, leaving 9 bases between them. CDR3 length equals 12 residues. From germline, CDR1 is SEHNR and CDR2 FQNEAQ (reference sequence). Written as DNA, the CDR3 is TGTGCCAGCGAACTAAGGTACAATGAGCAGTTCTTC. Amino acids: CASELRYNEQFF.

The rearrangement joins TRBV24-1 to TRBJ2-7; D may be TRBD2 (6 bases). V gave up 7 bases and J gave up 5 bases, with 20 bases separating them. The CDR3 extends over 15 amino acids. The germline V gene encodes CDR1 KGHDR and CDR2 SFDVKD. In DNA form, the CDR3 reads TGTGCCACCAGCGCGGGGACCGTTACGTCCCACGAGCAGTACTTC. This encodes CATSAGTVTSHEQYF.

The chain carries TRBV28 and TRBJ2-2; tentative D call: TRBD2 (5 bases). This CDR3 is 15 amino acids long. The germline V gene has CDR1 MDHEN and CDR2 SYDVKM. V shed 3 bases and J shed 1 base, with 9 bases lying between them. In nucleotides, the CDR3 is TGTGCCAGCAGTTTCCCTGGACTGAACACCGGGGAGCTGTTTTTT. Translated, it gives CASSFPGLNTGELFF.

The chain combines TRBV7-3 with TRBJ2-3; 11 bases are shared with TRBD2. V was clipped by 1 base and J by 0 bases; unmatched bases: 3. Germline V gene data show CDR1 as SGHTA and CDR2 as FQGTGA. This CDR3 has 17 residues. CDR3 nucleotides: TGTGCCAGCAGCTTAATGCCTAGCGGGGGGAGCACAGATACGCAGTATTTT. It codes for CASSLMPSGGSTDTQYF.

The rearrangement links TRBV5-1 to TRBJ2-7, with 8 bases identical to TRBD1. The length of the CDR3 is 15 residues. Germline assignment: CDR1 SGHRS and CDR2 YFSETQ. With V trimmed by 4 bases and J by 0 bases, 6 bases remained unmatched. DNA of the CDR3: TGCGCCAGCAGCCCATGGACAGGGAGCTCCTACGAGCAGTACGTC. Its translation is CASSPWTGSSYEQYV.

The chain joins TRBV15 to TRBJ1-1; 8 nucleotides agree with TRBD1. CDR3 length: 14 residues. Trimming at V came to 5 bases and at J to 6 bases, leaving 8 bases not matched to a gene. Looked up from germline, CDR1 is LNHNV and CDR2 is YYDKDF (reference sequence). Here the CDR3 DNA reads TGTGCCACCAGCCGTATAGACAGGGGCTCTGAAGCTTTCTTT. Its protein product is CATSRIDRGSEAFF.

The V gene is TRBV7-2, the J gene TRBJ2-5, with 11 positions matching TRBD2. The germline gives CDR1 SGHTA, CDR2 FQGNSA. Trimming removed 4 bases from V and 6 bases from J; junction bases left unmatched: 10. The CDR3 runs to 16 residues. For the CDR3, the DNA is TGTGCCAGCAGCTCCCGTAGCGGGGGGGCGGGGAAGACCCAGTACTTC. It yields the protein CASSSRSGGAGKTQYF.

The rearrangement links TRBV4-1 to TRBJ1-5; D gene uncertain. This CDR3 comprises 15 residues. Germline CDR1 MGHRA, CDR2 YSYEKL. The V end was cut by 6 bases, the J end by 4 bases, with 16 bases between. The CDR3 sequence is CASSHVAERNQPQHF. CDR3 in DNA: TGCGCCAGCAGTCATGTCGCGGAGCGGAATCAGCCCCAGCATTTT.

V is TRBV30 and J is TRBJ1-5; 7 bases align to TRBD1. CDR3 length equals 14 residues. Looked up from germline, CDR1 is GTSNPN and CDR2 is SVGIG (reference sequence). After removal of 1 base from V and 2 bases from J, the junction contained 2 bases not matched to a gene. The CDR3 nucleotides read TGTGCCTGGAGTGCTGGGACAGGCAATCAGCCCCAGCATTTT. It encodes CAWSAGTGNQPQHF.

The chain carries TRBV19 and TRBJ2-6; D not certain. The CDR3 spans 15 residues. The ends were cut back, 7 bases at V and 4 bases at J, with 14 bases in the middle. In germline, CDR1 is LNHDA, CDR2 SQIVND (reference sequence). CDR3 loop: CASTPRGAGANVLTF. CDR3 in DNA: TGTGCCAGTACCCCCCGAGGTGCCGGGGCCAACGTCCTGACTTTC.

The V call is TRBV7-8, the J call TRBJ1-2; D gene uncertain. The CDR3 consists of 16 residues. V shed 2 bases and J shed 4 bases, with 17 bases lying between them. Germline-derived CDR1 and CDR2 are SGHVS and FQNEAQ. CDR3 in DNA: TGTGCCAGCAGCTTACTGGGCTCAGGTTCATTCTATGGCTACACCTTC. Translation: CASSLLGSGSFYGYTF.

This clone has only a few counts. The V and J genes are TRBV11-2 and TRBJ1-3; D not certain. The ends were cut back, 2 bases at V and 5 bases at J, with 13 bases in the middle. This CDR3 contains 15 residues. Looked up from germline, CDR1 is SGHAT and CDR2 is FQNNGV. CDR3: CASSLTVHLRNTIYF. The CDR3 nucleotides are TGTGCCAGCAGCTTAACTGTTCATTTGAGAAACACCATATATTTT.

The CDR3, as DNA: TGCGCCAGCAGTCTGAAGGGACACAGCTCCTACGAGCAGTACTTC. It yields the protein CASSLKGHSSYEQYF. The J gene is TRBJ2-7, the V gene TRBV5-1; a weak D match, TRBD1 (6 bases). The germline V gene encodes CDR1 SGHRS and CDR2 YFSETQ. This CDR3 spans 15 amino acids. V gave up 5 bases and J gave up 0 bases, with 15 bases separating them.

This clone was observed once. This chain's CDR3 is CATSRGLSNQPQHF. The CDR3, as DNA: TGTGCCACCAGCAGGGGACTAAGCAATCAGCCCCAGCATTTT. V gene TRBV15 combines with J gene TRBJ1-5, with D perhaps TRBD1 (5 bases). There are 14 residues in the CDR3. The germline gives CDR1 LNHNV, CDR2 YYDKDF (reference sequence). Trimming removed 3 bases at V and 1 base at J, with 7 bases between.

V and J are TRBV18 and TRBJ1-4, with D possibly TRBD1 on 5 matching bases. CDR1 and CDR2 from the germline V gene are KGHSH and LQKENI. Trimming left V 8 bases short and J 5 bases short, with 15 bases between. The CDR3 has 14 residues. CDR3 DNA sequence: TGTGCCAGCGCCTCGGGGGGTACAAATGAAAAACTGTTTTTT. Translated: CASASGGTNEKLFF.

The chain links TRBV2 to TRBJ1-6; 7 bases match TRBD1. Germline V gives CDR1 SNHLY, CDR2 FYNNEI. Trimming took 5 bases from V and 2 from J; bases not matched to a gene: 6. The CDR3 contains 16 residues. The CDR3 DNA reads TGTGCCAGCAGTTCCACCGGGACAGCCTATAATTCACCCCTCCACTTT. It encodes CASSSTGTAYNSPLHF. Combining the CDR3 with reference TRBV2 and TRBJ1-6 gives the whole variable domain EPEVTQTPSHQVTQMGQEVILRCVPISNHLYFYWYRQILGQKVEFLVSFYNNEISEKSEIFDDQFSVERPDGSNFTLKIRSTKLEDSAMYFCASSSTGTAYNSPLHFGNGTRLTVT.

V gene TRBV4-3 combines with J gene TRBJ2-1; 13 bases line up with TRBD2. Per germline, CDR1 LGHNA and CDR2 YSLEER. The CDR3 contains 15 residues. V shed 3 bases, J shed 6 bases, and the junction held 2 bases outside the gene matches. The CDR3 sequence is CASSQGTSGTNEQFF. The CDR3 DNA sequence: TGCGCCAGCAGCCAGGGGACTAGCGGGACCAATGAGCAGTTCTTC.

The chain joins TRBV9 to TRBJ2-3; D is possibly TRBD2 (7 bases). V lost 2 bases, J lost 5 bases, and 18 bases lay in between. The CDR3 spans 16 residues. Germline V gene sequence: CDR1 SGDLS, CDR2 YYNGEE. The CDR3 nucleotides are TGTGCCAGCAGCGTTCTCGCGGGGGCGACGGGAGATACGCAGTATTTT. This gives the protein CASSVLAGATGDTQYF.

The genes are TRBV6-5 and TRBJ2-7; TRBD1 matches 7 bases. The CDR3 totals 15 residues. V lost 6 bases to trimming and J lost 3 bases; unmatched junction nucleotides: 11. Germline V CDR1 and CDR2: MNHEY, SVGAGI. CDR3 DNA: TGTGCCAGCAGACATAGACAGGGTCGATTCTACGAGCAGTACTTC. Translation: CASRHRQGRFYEQYF.

The chain recombines TRBV6-2 or TRBV6-3 with TRBJ2-7; D unclear. Trimming removed 5 bases from V and 0 bases from J, with 5 bases in between. CDR3 length: 12 residues. Germline V CDR1 and CDR2: MNHEY, SVGEGT. The CDR3 reads CASSLSSYEQYF. The CDR3 DNA reads as TGTGCCAGCAGTCTAAGCTCCTACGAGCAGTACTTC.